The 17 T cell receptor beta chains presented below share a single source sample, sequenced in a study of CD8+CD57+ T cells in acquired aplastic anemia. Genomic DNA provided the template from which TCR beta VDJ and CDR3 profiles were obtained. Each CDR3 protein gets one entry after TCRdb re-called the reads with MiXCR. The sample has about 190,000 distinct CDR3 sequences, more than 45% seen once. Whoever was chosen for sequencing had shown CD8+CD57+ cell expansion by flow cytometry. Sequencing used sorted CD4+, CD8+, or CD8+CD57+ T cells (not recorded which) from PBMCs. The receptors here all came from a human donor with aplastic anemia.

The chain carries TRBV2 and TRBJ1-2; D remains unclear. CDR1 and CDR2 (germline): SNHLY, FYNNEI. The germline V and J ends were trimmed by 5 bases and 1 base, with 11 bases remaining between them. This CDR3 comprises 14 residues. The CDR3 DNA reads as TGTGCCAGCAGTTGGCAGCAAATTAACTATGGCTACACCTTC. It is translated as CASSWQQINYGYTF.

This rearrangement joins TRBV7-2 to TRBJ2-1, with 8 bases lining up with TRBD2. The CDR3 has 14 amino acids. Germline CDR1 SGHTA, CDR2 FQGNSA. J gave up 3 bases and V 5 bases, and 3 bases lay outside the gene matches. CDR3 amino acids: CASSPGRGYNEQFF. In nucleotides, the CDR3 is TGTGCCAGCAGCCCCGGGAGGGGCTACAATGAGCAGTTCTTC.

This clonotype was found once. The genes are TRBV15 and TRBJ1-2; 10 nucleotides match TRBD1. The CDR3 loop spans 15 amino acids. Germline-derived CDR1 and CDR2 are LNHNV and YYDKDF (reference sequence). Trimming cost V 0 bases and J 8 bases; bases outside gene matches: 6. Written as DNA, the CDR3 is TGTGCCACCAGCAGAGATTGGGGACAGGGGAACGGCTACACCTTC. It is translated as CATSRDWGQGNGYTF.

The chain carries TRBV11-2 and TRBJ2-7; weak D call: TRBD1 (6 bases). CDR1 SGHAT and CDR2 FQNNGV come from the germline V gene. The CDR3 covers 16 residues. Trimming removed 4 bases from V and 1 base from J, with 17 bases in between. The CDR3 DNA reads TGTGCCAGCAGCTCGTGGCCCAGGGGAAAGTCCTACGAGCAGTACTTC. Translation gives CASSSWPRGKSYEQYF.

The chain couples TRBV12-5 to TRBJ2-6, with no clear D. CDR3 length: 15 amino acids. Trimming took 2 bases from V and 0 from J, leaving 5 bases between them. Germline lookup yields CDR1 LGHNT and CDR2 FRNRAP. The chain's CDR3 is CASGLWGSGANVLTF. DNA of the CDR3: TGTGCTAGTGGTTTGTGGGGCTCTGGGGCCAACGTCCTGACTTTC.

Ten or more counts support this clonotype. An end of the junction differs from the germline gene, which may be a read error. The rearrangement uses TRBV6-1 and TRBJ2-7, with 14 nucleotides matching TRBD2. The CDR3 is 16 residues long. The V gene's germline CDR1 is MNHNS and CDR2 SASEGT. DNA of the CDR3: TGTGCCAGCAGAGAAGCCGGGACTAGCGGGAGTAGAGAGCAGTACTTC. Translation: CASREAGTSGSREQYF.

This clonotype was counted many times. The chain combines TRBV7-9 with TRBJ2-1; 7 bases are shared with TRBD2. Looked up from germline, CDR1 is SEHNR and CDR2 is FQNEAQ (reference sequence). J gave up 8 bases and V 5 bases, and 3 bases lay outside the gene matches. The CDR3 contains 12 residues. The CDR3 here is CASSATSDEQFF. The CDR3 DNA follows: TGTGCCAGCAGCGCCACTAGCGATGAGCAGTTCTTC.

The chain joins TRBV7-9 to TRBJ2-5; D ambiguous. The germline V gene encodes CDR1 SEHNR and CDR2 FQNEAQ (reference sequence). Trimming pared 4 bases from V and 4 bases from J, leaving 10 bases between. The CDR3 length is 13 residues. The CDR3 nucleotides are TGTGCCAGCAGCTCAGAAGGGATAGAGACCCAGTACTTC. This sequence encodes CASSSEGIETQYF.

The genes are TRBV2 and TRBJ2-5; TRBD1 matches at 8 bases. Losses at the gene ends were 7 bases for V and 9 bases for J; bases not matched to a gene: 10. The CDR3 is 13 amino acids. Germline V gene lookup returns CDR1 SNHLY and CDR2 FYNNEI. CDR3 nucleotide sequence: TGTGCCAGCAACCGACAGGGGAATCAGCCCCAGTACTTC. Translated: CASNRQGNQPQYF. Variable domain in full (rest from reference TRBV2 and TRBJ2-5): EPEVTQTPSHQVTQMGQEVILRCVPISNHLYFYWYRQILGQKVEFLVSFYNNEISEKSEIFDDQFSVERPDGSNFTLKIRSTKLEDSAMYFCASNRQGNQPQYFGPGTRLLVL.

This rearrangement joins TRBV19 to TRBJ1-3; tentative D call: TRBD1 (5 bases). V lost 5 bases to trimming and J lost 4 bases, with 18 bases between them. The CDR3 is 16 residues long. The germline CDR1 and CDR2 sequences are LNHDA and SQIVND (reference sequence). The CDR3 sequence: CASSPPTGGSGNTIYF. The CDR3 DNA sequence: TGTGCCAGTAGTCCCCCGACCGGGGGGTCAGGAAACACCATATATTTT.

The J gene is TRBJ1-1, the V gene TRBV5-6; possibly TRBD1 for D (5 bases). This CDR3 has 12 amino acids. Germline CDR1 is SGHDT and CDR2 is YYEEEE. The V gene lost 3 bases and the J gene lost 8 bases, with 11 bases spanning the gap. The CDR3 DNA reads TGTGCCAGCAGCTGGGGCGGTACAGAAGCTTTCTTT. Protein: CASSWGGTEAFF.

With regard to this clonotype: An end of the junction does not agree with germline; a read error may underlie this. This chain uses TRBV14 with TRBJ1-6; D gene ambiguous. Germline V gives CDR1 SGHDN, CDR2 FVKESK. The CDR3 loop spans 19 amino acids. CDR3 loop: CASSQDRLGCLRYISPLHF. CDR3 sequence (DNA): TGTGCCAGCAGCCAAGATAGGTTGGGATGCCTCCGCTATATTTCACCCCTCCACTTT.

In this sample, this clonotype turned up a few times. The chain links TRBV29-1 to TRBJ2-7; a possible D gene is TRBD1 (6 bases). The germline V gene encodes CDR1 SQVTM and CDR2 ANQGSEA. V was pared by 7 bases and J by 3 bases, with 22 bases between. The CDR3 covers 15 residues. The CDR3 sequence is CSGVQGGLDRYEQYF. The CDR3 DNA reads as TGCAGCGGGGTCCAAGGGGGTTTGGACCGCTACGAGCAGTACTTC.

This clonotype was counted many times. The V and J genes are TRBV9 and TRBJ2-7; D gene uncertain. This CDR3 is 15 amino acids long. V was shortened by 0 bases and J by 0 bases, with 10 bases between the two germline ends. Germline lookup yields CDR1 SGDLS and CDR2 YYNGEE. The CDR3 protein is CASSVDSFSSYEQYF. The CDR3 bases are TGTGCCAGCAGCGTAGACAGTTTTAGCTCCTACGAGCAGTACTTC. The variable domain in full, with the rest retrieved from reference TRBV9 and TRBJ2-7, is DSGVTQTPKHLITATGQRVTLRCSPRSGDLSVYWYQQSLDQGLQFLIQYYNGEERAKGNILERFSAQQFPDLHSELNLSSLELGDSALYFCASSVDSFSSYEQYFGPGTRLTVT.

The rearrangement uses TRBV7-9 and TRBJ1-4; D perhaps matches TRBD1 (6 bases). The CDR3 length is 14 residues. Between the trimmed V and J ends, which lost 5 bases and 5 bases, there was a span of 12 bases. The germline V gene encodes CDR1 SEHNR and CDR2 FQNEAQ (reference sequence). The DNA of the CDR3 is TGTGCCAGCAGCCGGACAGCAGGCAATGAAAAACTGTTTTTT. This translates into CASSRTAGNEKLFF.

V and J are TRBV19 and TRBJ1-1; a weak D match, TRBD1 (6 bases). Trimming removed 7 bases at V and 1 base at J, with 10 bases between. This CDR3 has 13 residues. Germline V CDR1 and CDR2: LNHDA, SQIVND (reference sequence). The CDR3 sequence: CASTKGGNTEAFF. DNA for the CDR3: TGTGCCAGTACCAAGGGGGGGAACACTGAAGCTTTCTTT.

A few counts support this clonotype. Possible read error: a much larger clone is one base away. The gene calls are TRBV5-1 and TRBJ1-2; D possibly corresponds to TRBD1 (6 bases). This CDR3 comprises 14 residues. Looked up from germline, CDR1 is SGHRS and CDR2 is YFSETQ. The CDR3 here is CASSLGGRDYGYAF. CDR3 bases: TGCGCCAGCAGCTTGGGGGGGCGCGACTATGGCTACGCCTTC.